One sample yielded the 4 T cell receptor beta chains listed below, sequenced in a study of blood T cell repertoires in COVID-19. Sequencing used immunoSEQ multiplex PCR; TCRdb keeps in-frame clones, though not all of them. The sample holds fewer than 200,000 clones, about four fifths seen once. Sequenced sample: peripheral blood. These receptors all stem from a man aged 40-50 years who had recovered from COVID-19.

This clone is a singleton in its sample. The DNA for the CDR3 is TGTGCCAGCAACAAACCTGGACTAGCGGAGACCCAGTACTTC. It yields the protein CASNKPGLAETQYF. V and J are TRBV6-6 and TRBJ2-5, with 9 nucleotides matching TRBD2. The V gene end was trimmed by 7 bases and the J gene end by 5 bases; junction bases not matched to a gene: 8. Germline CDR1 MNHNY, CDR2 SVGAGI (reference sequence). The CDR3 is made up of 14 amino acids.

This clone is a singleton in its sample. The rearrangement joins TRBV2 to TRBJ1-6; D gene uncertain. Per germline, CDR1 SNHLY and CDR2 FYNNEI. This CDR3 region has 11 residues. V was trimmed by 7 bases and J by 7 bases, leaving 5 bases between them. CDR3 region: CASTLNSPLHF. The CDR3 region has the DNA TGTGCCAGCACCCTCAATTCACCCCTCCACTTT.

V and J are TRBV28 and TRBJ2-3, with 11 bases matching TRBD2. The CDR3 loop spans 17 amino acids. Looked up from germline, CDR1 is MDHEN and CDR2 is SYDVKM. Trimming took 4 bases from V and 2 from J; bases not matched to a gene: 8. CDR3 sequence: CASSSILAGAFTDTQYF. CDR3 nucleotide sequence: TGTGCCAGCAGTTCGATACTAGCGGGAGCGTTCACAGATACGCAGTATTTT.

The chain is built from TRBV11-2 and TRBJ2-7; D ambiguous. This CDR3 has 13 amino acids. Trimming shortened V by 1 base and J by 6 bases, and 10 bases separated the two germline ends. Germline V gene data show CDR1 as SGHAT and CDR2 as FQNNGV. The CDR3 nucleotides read TGTGCCAGCAGCTTAGGGTTTCGCGGCGAGCAGTACTTC. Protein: CASSLGFRGEQYF.